Detailed here is one T cell receptor (beta chain). An input of roughly 0.5 to 1 ug of RNA was subjected to reverse transcription using random hexamers. TCRdb re-derived calls from the immunoSEQ multiplex PCR reads in MiXCR, one entry per CDR3 protein. In the table there are approximately 49,000 distinct CDR3 sequences, 95% of which are singletons. These data are taken from a study of CD8 T cells in Susac syndrome. The V gene lost 10 bases and the J gene lost 6 bases, with 16 bases spanning the gap. CDR3 length equals 12 residues. Looked up from germline, CDR1 is SGHAT and CDR2 is FQNNGV. The rearrangement uses TRBV11-2 and TRBJ2-7; D is undetermined. The receptor was isolated from a human donor with Susac syndrome. Sequencing used CD8+ T cells from PBMCs. The CDR3 DNA reads TGTGCCATCGGGCAGAGGAGCGTCGAGCAGTACTTC. The encoded protein is CAIGQRSVEQYF.